This entry is about one T cell receptor beta chain. Antigen: not known. Pooled in the analysis were second doses at about 4 or about 12 weeks. The sample originates from a study of T cell responses to AZD1222 COVID-19 vaccine. General study points: Dominant at 160-218 and 743-854, vaccine-associated CD4 TCRs also spanned spike. Recipients of two AZD1222 doses showed rising Spike-specific TCR breadth and depth. Repertoires were obtained solely post-peak T cell response.

Clones were read by immunoSEQ multiplex PCR, and TCRdb kept only the in-frame ones, dropping some. The sample contains 120,000 to 150,000 clones, roughly nine tenths of which appear only once. Germline V lookup: CDR1 SGHDT, CDR2 YYEEEE. The V end lost 0 bases, the J end lost 3 bases, and 7 bases lay between the germline ends. The CDR3 is 15 amino acids. This sequence was found in an adult who received the AZD1222 COVID-19 vaccine. Sequencing used peripheral blood, obtained 28 days after the second AZD1222 dose. The genes are TRBV5-6 and TRBJ1-6; D ambiguous. The CDR3 is CASSLGQFYNSPLHF. DNA of the CDR3: TGTGCCAGCAGCTTGGGCCAGTTCTATAATTCACCCCTCCACTTT.